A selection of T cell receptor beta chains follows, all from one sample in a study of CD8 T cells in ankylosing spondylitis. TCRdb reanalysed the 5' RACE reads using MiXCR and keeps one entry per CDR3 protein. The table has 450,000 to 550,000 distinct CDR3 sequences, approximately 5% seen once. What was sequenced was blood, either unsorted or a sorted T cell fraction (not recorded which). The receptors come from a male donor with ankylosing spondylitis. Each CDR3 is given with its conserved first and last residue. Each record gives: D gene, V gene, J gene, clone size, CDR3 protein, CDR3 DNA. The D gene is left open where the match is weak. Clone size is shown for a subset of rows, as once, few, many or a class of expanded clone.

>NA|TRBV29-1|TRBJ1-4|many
CSVRKSNEKLFF
TGCAGCGTAAGGAAATCTAATGAAAAACTGTTTTTT
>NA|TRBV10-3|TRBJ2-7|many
CAISSAGEQYF
TGTGCCATCAGTTCTGCGGGCGAGCAGTACTTC
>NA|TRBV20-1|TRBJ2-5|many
CSARVSGRETQYF
TGCAGTGCTAGAGTAAGCGGAAGGGAGACCCAGTACTTC
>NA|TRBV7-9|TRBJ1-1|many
CASSLRGRITEAFF
TGTGCCAGCAGCTTAAGAGGACGGATCACTGAAGCTTTCTTT
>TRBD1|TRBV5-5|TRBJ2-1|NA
CASTKGASSDYNEQFF
TGTGCCAGCACCAAGGGGGCTAGCTCGGACTACAATGAGCAGTTCTTC
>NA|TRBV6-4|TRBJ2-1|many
CASSALRGGFAEQFF
TGTGCCAGCAGTGCCTTAAGGGGGGGCTTTGCTGAGCAGTTCTTC
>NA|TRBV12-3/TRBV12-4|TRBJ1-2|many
CASSLGTGYTF
TGTGCCAGCAGTTTGGGCACTGGCTACACCTTC
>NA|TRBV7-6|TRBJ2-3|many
CASSLDVPGVATSTDTQYF
TGTGCCAGCAGCTTAGATGTCCCAGGTGTTGCAACTAGCACAGATACGCAGTATTTT
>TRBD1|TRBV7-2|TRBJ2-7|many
CASSRDRVDEQYF
TGTGCCAGCAGCAGGGACAGGGTGGACGAGCAGTACTTC
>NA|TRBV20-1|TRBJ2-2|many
CSAGFRRELFF
TGCAGCGCAGGGTTCAGACGGGAGCTGTTTTTT
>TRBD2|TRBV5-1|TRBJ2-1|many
CASSRKGLADWSSYNEQFF
TGCGCCAGCAGCAGGAAGGGACTAGCGGATTGGAGCTCCTACAATGAGCAGTTCTTC
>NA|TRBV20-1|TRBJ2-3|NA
CSAISATTSTDTQYF
TGCAGTGCTATCTCGGCAACTACTAGCACAGATACGCAGTATTTT
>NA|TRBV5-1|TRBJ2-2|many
CASSLTVSAGELFF
TGCGCCAGCAGCTTGACGGTCAGCGCCGGGGAGCTGTTTTTT
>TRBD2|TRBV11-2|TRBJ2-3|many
CASSLISGGSTDTQYF
TGTGCCAGCAGCTTAATTTCGGGGGGTAGCACAGATACGCAGTATTTT
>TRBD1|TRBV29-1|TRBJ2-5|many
CSVDGQGEETQYF
TGCAGCGTTGATGGGCAGGGGGAAGAGACCCAGTACTTC
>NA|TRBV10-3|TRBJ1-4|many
CATRPGGAEEKLFF
TGTGCCACCCGGCCCGGGGGCGCGGAGGAAAAACTGTTTTTT
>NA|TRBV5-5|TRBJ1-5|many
CASSLVPGSDQPQHF
TGTGCCAGCAGCTTGGTACCAGGTTCCGATCAGCCCCAGCATTTT
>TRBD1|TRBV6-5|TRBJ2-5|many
CASSSPNGQGDQETQYF
TGTGCCAGCAGTTCCCCTAATGGACAGGGGGACCAAGAGACCCAGTACTTC
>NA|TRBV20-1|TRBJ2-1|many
CSAQRWLREQFF
TGCAGTGCCCAGAGGTGGTTAAGAGAGCAGTTCTTC
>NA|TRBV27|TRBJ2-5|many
CASSLETQYF
TGTGCCAGCAGTTTGGAGACCCAGTACTTC
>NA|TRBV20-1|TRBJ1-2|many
CSARGPTSTGYTF
TGCAGTGCTAGAGGGCCAACCTCCACTGGCTACACCTTC
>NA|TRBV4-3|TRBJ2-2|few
CASSQELRGSGGELFF
TGCGCCAGCAGCCAAGAGTTGAGAGGGTCGGGCGGGGAGCTGTTTTTT
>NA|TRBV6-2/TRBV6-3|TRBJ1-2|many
CASSKPGRNYGYTF
TGTGCCAGCAGCAAGCCGGGACGGAACTATGGCTACACCTTC
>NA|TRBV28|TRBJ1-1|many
CASSLYRRNTEAFF
TGTGCCAGCAGTTTATACAGGAGGAACACTGAAGCTTTCTTT
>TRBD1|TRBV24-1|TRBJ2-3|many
CATSDPGQGNPDTQYF
TGTGCCACCAGTGACCCCGGACAGGGGAATCCAGATACGCAGTATTTT
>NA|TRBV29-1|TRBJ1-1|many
CSAGAGRAFF
TGCAGCGCCGGAGCGGGTCGCGCTTTCTTT
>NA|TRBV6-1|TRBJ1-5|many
CASSRISSNQPQHF
TGTGCCAGCAGTCGTATATCGTCCAATCAGCCCCAGCATTTT
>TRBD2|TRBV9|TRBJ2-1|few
CASSASTSGVDYNEQFF
TGTGCCAGCAGCGCCTCGACTAGCGGGGTTGACTACAATGAGCAGTTCTTC
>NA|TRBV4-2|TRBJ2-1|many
CASSQWVGKNNEQFF
TGTGCCAGCAGCCAATGGGTTGGCAAAAACAATGAGCAGTTCTTC
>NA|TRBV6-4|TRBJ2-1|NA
CTSSHSTLDSGPSYNEQFF
TGTACCAGCAGTCACTCGACCCTCGATAGCGGCCCCTCCTACAATGAGCAGTTCTTC
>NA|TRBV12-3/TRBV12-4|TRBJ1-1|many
CASEPLETTEAFF
TGTGCCAGCGAACCTCTAGAAACCACTGAAGCTTTCTTT
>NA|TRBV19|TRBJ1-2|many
CASSIRLLPNYGYTF
TGTGCCAGTAGTATAAGACTACTCCCCAACTATGGCTACACCTTC
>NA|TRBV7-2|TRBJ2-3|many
CASSVQGSTDTQYF
TGTGCCAGCAGCGTTCAGGGAAGCACAGATACGCAGTATTTT
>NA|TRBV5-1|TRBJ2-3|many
CASSPLVGELADTQYF
TGCGCCAGCAGCCCGCTTGTGGGGGAATTGGCAGATACGCAGTATTTT
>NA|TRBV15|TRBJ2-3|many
CATSIPMRDTQYF
TGTGCCACCAGCATTCCCATGCGAGATACGCAGTATTTT
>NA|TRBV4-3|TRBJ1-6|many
CASSRSLPTYNSPLHF
TGCGCCAGCAGCCGCTCCCTTCCCACTTATAATTCACCCCTCCACTTT
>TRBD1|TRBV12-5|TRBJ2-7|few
CASAPTGVGEQYF
TGTGCTAGTGCCCCAACAGGGGTAGGTGAGCAGTACTTC
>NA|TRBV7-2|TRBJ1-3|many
CASSSEQGSSGNTIYF
TGTGCCAGCAGCTCTGAACAGGGATCGTCCGGAAACACCATATATTTT
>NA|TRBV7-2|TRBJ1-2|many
CASSPRAGGSGYTF
TGTGCCAGCAGCCCCAGGGCGGGGGGTTCAGGCTACACCTTC
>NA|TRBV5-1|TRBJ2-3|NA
CASSLISQYTQYF
TGCGCCAGCAGCTTGATCTCCCAGTATACGCAGTATTTT
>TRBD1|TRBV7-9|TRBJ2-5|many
CASSPGGAEEETQYF
TGTGCCAGCAGTCCAGGGGGCGCTGAGGAAGAGACCCAGTACTTC
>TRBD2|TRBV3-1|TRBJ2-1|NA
CASSQGLAGASYNEQFF
TGTGCCAGCAGCCAAGGACTAGCGGGTGCCTCCTACAATGAGCAGTTCTTC
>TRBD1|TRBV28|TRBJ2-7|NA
CASRDRFRYEQYF
TGTGCCAGCAGGGACAGGTTCCGCTACGAGCAGTACTTC
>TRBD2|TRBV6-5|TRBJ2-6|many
CASSYRLAEDSGANVLTF
TGTGCCAGCAGTTACAGGCTAGCGGAAGACTCTGGGGCCAACGTCCTGACTTTC
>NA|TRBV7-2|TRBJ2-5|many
CASSYNQETQYF
TGTGCCAGCAGCTACAACCAAGAGACCCAGTACTTC
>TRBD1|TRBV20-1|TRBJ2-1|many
CSARDPAGQGGSYNEQFF
TGCAGTGCTAGAGATCCAGCGGGACAGGGGGGATCCTACAATGAGCAGTTCTTC
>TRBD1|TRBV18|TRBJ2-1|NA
CASSPGTGKYNEQFF
TGTGCCAGCTCACCAGGGACAGGGAAGTACAATGAGCAGTTCTTC
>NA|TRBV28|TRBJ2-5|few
CASRIDPARETQYF
TGTGCCAGCAGGATAGACCCCGCTCGGGAGACCCAGTACTTC
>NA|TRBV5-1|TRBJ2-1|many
CASSVDPNNEQFF
TGCGCCAGCAGCGTCGACCCGAACAATGAGCAGTTCTTC
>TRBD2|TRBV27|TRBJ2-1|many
CASSPGLAGAGNEQFF
TGTGCCAGCAGTCCTGGACTAGCGGGAGCGGGTAATGAGCAGTTCTTC
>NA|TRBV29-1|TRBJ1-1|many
CSVTGGNTEAFF
TGCAGCGTCACCGGAGGGAACACTGAAGCTTTCTTT
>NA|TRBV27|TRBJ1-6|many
CASSPVRPLHF
TGTGCCAGCAGCCCAGTAAGACCCCTCCACTTT
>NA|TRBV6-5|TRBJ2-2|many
CASSYGVPESGELFF
TGTGCCAGCAGTTACGGGGTTCCTGAGTCCGGGGAGCTGTTTTTT
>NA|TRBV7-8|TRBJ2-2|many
CASSLSLGRAGELFF
TGTGCCAGCAGCTTAAGCCTGGGGCGCGCCGGGGAGCTGTTTTTT
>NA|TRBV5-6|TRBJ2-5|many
CASSSTGVQETQYF
TGTGCCAGCAGCTCAACCGGGGTCCAAGAGACCCAGTACTTC
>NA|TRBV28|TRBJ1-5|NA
CASSRQASNQPQHF
TGTGCCAGTTCTAGGCAGGCAAGCAATCAGCCCCAGCATTTT
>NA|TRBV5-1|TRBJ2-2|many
CASSLSPAWGGELFF
TGCGCCAGCAGCTTAAGCCCCGCTTGGGGCGGGGAGCTGTTTTTT